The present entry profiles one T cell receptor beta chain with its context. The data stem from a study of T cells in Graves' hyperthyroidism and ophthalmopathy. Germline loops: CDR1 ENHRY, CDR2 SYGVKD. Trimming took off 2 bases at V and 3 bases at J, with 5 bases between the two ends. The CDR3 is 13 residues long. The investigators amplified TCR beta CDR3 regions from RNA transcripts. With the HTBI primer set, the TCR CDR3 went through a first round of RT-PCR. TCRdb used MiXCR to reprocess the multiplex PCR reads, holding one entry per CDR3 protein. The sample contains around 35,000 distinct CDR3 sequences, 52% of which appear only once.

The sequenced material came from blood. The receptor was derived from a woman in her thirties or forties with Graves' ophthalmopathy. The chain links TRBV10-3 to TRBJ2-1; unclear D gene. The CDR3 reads CAISEDFYNEQFF. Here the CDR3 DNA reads TGTGCCATCAGTGAGGACTTCTACAATGAGCAGTTCTTC.